The 11 T cell receptor beta chains below were found in one sample sequenced in a study of neurological immune-mediated disorders. TCRdb re-called the 5' RACE reads through MiXCR, storing one row per CDR3 protein. The sample gives about 48,000 distinct CDR3 sequences, roughly 12% of which show up once; 9% is in the top ten. This sample's time point: longitudinal time-point 3. Specimen: PBMCs. The receptors were gathered from a male donor with HTLV-1-associated myelopathy (HAM/TSP).

This clonotype was seen at least ten times. CDR3 residues: CASSLIRGQGNYGYTF. DNA of the CDR3: TGTGCCAGCAGCTTAATTAGGGGGCAGGGAAACTATGGCTACACCTTC. The chain employs TRBV7-2 and TRBJ1-2; 7 nucleotides line up with TRBD1. Per germline, CDR1 SGHTA and CDR2 FQGNSA. The CDR3 covers 16 residues. The V segment lost 2 bases and the J segment 2 bases; nucleotides outside the gene matches: 8.

This clonotype showed up many times. The chain combines TRBV2 with TRBJ1-5, with 8 bases identical to TRBD1. Germline CDR1 is SNHLY and CDR2 is FYNNEI. Unmatched junction bases numbered 1, after V lost 8 bases and J lost 4 bases. The CDR3 consists of 12 residues. This CDR3 reads CASDRGNQPQHF. The CDR3 nucleotides are TGTGCCAGCGACAGGGGAAATCAGCCCCAGCATTTT. Looking up the rest from reference TRBV2 and TRBJ1-5 gives the full variable domain: EPEVTQTPSHQVTQMGQEVILRCVPISNHLYFYWYRQILGQKVEFLVSFYNNEISEKSEIFDDQFSVERPDGSNFTLKIRSTKLEDSAMYFCASDRGNQPQHFGDGTRLSIL.

The chain couples TRBV5-1 to TRBJ1-4, with no clear D. The CDR3 runs 14 residues. Germline CDR1 is SGHRS and CDR2 is YFSETQ. V was pared by 2 bases and J by 7 bases, with 12 bases between. CDR3: CASSLQGPGEKLFF. DNA of the CDR3: TGCGCCAGCAGCTTACAAGGCCCGGGTGAAAAACTGTTTTTT.

The sample holds many counts of this clonotype. The chain has TRBV9 and TRBJ1-1; maybe TRBD1 (6 bases). The length of the CDR3 is 14 residues. Looked up from germline, CDR1 is SGDLS and CDR2 is YYNGEE. The V gene lost 0 bases and the J gene lost 4 bases, with 10 bases spanning the gap. The CDR3 sequence is CASSVGIGGTEAFF. In nucleotides, the CDR3 is TGTGCCAGCAGCGTAGGTATAGGGGGCACTGAAGCTTTCTTT.

At least ten counts were recorded for this clonotype. This rearrangement joins TRBV18 to TRBJ2-2, with D maybe TRBD2 (6 bases). Trimming took off 5 bases at V and 1 base at J, with 23 bases between the two ends. CDR3 length equals 19 residues. The germline gives CDR1 KGHSH, CDR2 LQKENI. The CDR3 bases are TGTGCCAGCTCAGTCCCGGGACTGCCGGGACCGAAGAACACCGGGGAGCTGTTTTTT. Translating gives CASSVPGLPGPKNTGELFF.

This clonotype was recorded at least ten times. J is TRBJ2-5 and V is TRBV5-1; TRBD1 matches at 8 bases. Germline CDR1 SGHRS, CDR2 YFSETQ. J gave up 5 bases and V 2 bases, and 11 bases lay outside the gene matches. The length of the CDR3 is 16 residues. This chain's CDR3 is CASSFWSTGAPETQYF. In nucleotides, the CDR3 is TGCGCCAGCAGCTTTTGGTCGACAGGGGCCCCCGAGACCCAGTACTTC.

This clonotype was detected many times. The chain employs TRBV29-1 and TRBJ1-1; D remains unclear. This CDR3 is built from 13 residues. Trimming shortened V by 1 base and J by 3 bases, and 9 bases separated the two germline ends. Germline CDR1 reads SQVTM; CDR2 reads ANQGSEA. The CDR3 spells CSVEVGEDTEAFF. CDR3 nucleotide sequence: TGCAGCGTTGAAGTCGGGGAGGACACTGAAGCTTTCTTT.

There are many counts of this clonotype. The rearrangement links TRBV2 to TRBJ2-2; TRBD2 is a possible D gene (5 bases). CDR3 length: 13 amino acids. From germline, CDR1 is SNHLY and CDR2 FYNNEI. Deletions cut 5 bases from V and 7 bases from J, with 11 bases between. The DNA of the CDR3 is TGTGCCAGCAGTCCCTACGGGGTCGGGGAGCTGTTTTTT. Its protein product is CASSPYGVGELFF.

This clonotype was found many times. CDR3 protein: CASSLDSGGSTDTQYF. In DNA, the CDR3 is TGCGCCAGCAGCTTGGACAGCGGGGGATCCACAGATACGCAGTATTTT. This chain joins TRBV5-1 and TRBJ2-3, with 8 bases identical to TRBD2. J lost 2 bases, V lost 0 bases, and 5 bases had no gene match. This CDR3 has 16 amino acids. Germline values: CDR1 SGHRS, CDR2 YFSETQ.

This clonotype was recorded many times. The chain links TRBV5-1 to TRBJ2-1; D is uncertain. The CDR3 has 13 residues. Germline V gene sequence: CDR1 SGHRS, CDR2 YFSETQ. The V gene lost 2 bases and the J gene lost 5 bases, with 8 bases spanning the gap. CDR3 coding DNA: TGCGCCAGCAGCTTTAGCAGCAACAATGAGCAGTTCTTC. Translated, it gives CASSFSSNNEQFF.

This clonotype appeared many times. J is TRBJ2-5 and V is TRBV3-1; TRBD2 is a possible D gene (6 bases). Germline V gene lookup returns CDR1 LGHDT and CDR2 YNNKEL (reference sequence). V gave up 5 bases and J gave up 3 bases, with 13 bases separating them. The length of the CDR3 is 14 residues. In DNA form, the CDR3 reads TGTGCCAGCAGCTTGGGGGGTAGAGAAGAGACCCAGTACTTC. Its translation is CASSLGGREETQYF.